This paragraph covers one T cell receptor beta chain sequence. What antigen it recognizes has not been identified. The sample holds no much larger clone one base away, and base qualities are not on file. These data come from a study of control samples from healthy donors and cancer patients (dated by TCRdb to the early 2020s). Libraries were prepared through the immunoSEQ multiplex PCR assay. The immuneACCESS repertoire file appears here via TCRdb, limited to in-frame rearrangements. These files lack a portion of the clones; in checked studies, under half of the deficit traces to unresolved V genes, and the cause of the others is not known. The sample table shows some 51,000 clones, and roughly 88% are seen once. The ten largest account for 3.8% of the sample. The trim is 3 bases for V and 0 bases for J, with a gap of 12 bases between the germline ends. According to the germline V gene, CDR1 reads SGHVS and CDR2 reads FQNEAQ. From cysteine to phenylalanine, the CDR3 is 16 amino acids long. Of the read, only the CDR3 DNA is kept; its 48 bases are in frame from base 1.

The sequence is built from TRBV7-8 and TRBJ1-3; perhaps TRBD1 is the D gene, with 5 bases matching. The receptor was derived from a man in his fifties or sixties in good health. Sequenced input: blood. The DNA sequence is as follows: TGTGCCAGCAGCTTCCACCGACAGAGCTCTGGAAACACCATATATTTT. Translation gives CASSFHRQSSGNTIYF.